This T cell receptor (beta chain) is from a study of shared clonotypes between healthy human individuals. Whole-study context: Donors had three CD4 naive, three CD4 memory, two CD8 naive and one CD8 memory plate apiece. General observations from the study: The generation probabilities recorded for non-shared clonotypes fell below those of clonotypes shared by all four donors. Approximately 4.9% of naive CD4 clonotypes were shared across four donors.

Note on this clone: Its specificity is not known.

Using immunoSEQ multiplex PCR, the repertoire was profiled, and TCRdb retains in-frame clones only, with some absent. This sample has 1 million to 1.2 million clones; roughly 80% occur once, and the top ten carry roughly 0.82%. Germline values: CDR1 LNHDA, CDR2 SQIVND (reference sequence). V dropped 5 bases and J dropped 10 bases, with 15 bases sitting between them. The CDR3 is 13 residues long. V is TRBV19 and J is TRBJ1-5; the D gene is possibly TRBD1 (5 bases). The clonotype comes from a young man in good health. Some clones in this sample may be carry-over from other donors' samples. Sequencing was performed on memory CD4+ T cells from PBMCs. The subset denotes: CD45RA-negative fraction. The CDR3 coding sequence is TGTGCCAGTAGTTTATCTCGACAGTCCCCCCAGCATTTT. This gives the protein CASSLSRQSPQHF.